Each of the 4 T cell receptor beta chains below was sequenced from the same sample in a study of blood T cells in healthy people across ages. With a J-beta primer mix and a sample-barcoded 5' primer, a second PCR ran roughly 6 to 11 cycles. One entry per CDR3 protein results from TCRdb running MiXCR on the 5' RACE reads. Counted here are fewer than 2,000,000 distinct CDR3 sequences, approximately 39% occurring once; the ten biggest clones make up roughly 24%. Sequenced material: blood. The receptors were gathered from a human donor in good health.

This clonotype was found a few times. The rearrangement links TRBV6-6 to TRBJ2-1; unclear D gene. The germline CDR1 and CDR2 sequences are MNHNY and SVGAGI (reference sequence). V was shortened by 5 bases and J by 1 base, with 15 bases between the two germline ends. This CDR3 is 16 amino acids long. The CDR3 DNA sequence: TGTGCCAGCAGTGAGACAAGGATATATTCCTACAATGAGCAGTTCTTC. As protein: CASSETRIYSYNEQFF.

CDR3 loop: CAINAAGGFGYTF. As DNA, the CDR3 is TGTGCCATCAATGCGGCAGGGGGCTTTGGCTACACCTTC. The J gene is TRBJ1-2, the V gene TRBV10-3; TRBD1 matches 8 bases. Unmatched junction bases numbered 8, after V lost 7 bases and J lost 7 bases. From germline, CDR1 is ENHRY and CDR2 SYGVKD. The CDR3 runs 13 residues.

A few counts support this clonotype. The chain recombines TRBV10-3 with TRBJ2-5; possibly TRBD1 or TRBD2 for D (5 bases each). V lost 10 bases to trimming and J lost 4 bases, with 25 bases between them. Germline V lookup: CDR1 ENHRY, CDR2 SYGVKD. The CDR3 sequence is 16 residues long. CDR3 amino acids: CATRNQGAAGGETQYF. The CDR3 DNA reads as TGTGCCACCCGAAATCAAGGGGCCGCCGGAGGAGAGACCCAGTACTTC.

This chain joins TRBV4-2 and TRBJ2-3, with D unresolved. This CDR3 is 15 amino acids long. Trimming pared 0 bases from V and 6 bases from J, leaving 13 bases between. Germline CDR1 is LGHNA and CDR2 is YNFKEQ. As DNA, the CDR3 is TGTGCCAGCAGCCAAGATCTTGGTAGCTCGGATACGCAGTATTTT. Translated: CASSQDLGSSDTQYF.